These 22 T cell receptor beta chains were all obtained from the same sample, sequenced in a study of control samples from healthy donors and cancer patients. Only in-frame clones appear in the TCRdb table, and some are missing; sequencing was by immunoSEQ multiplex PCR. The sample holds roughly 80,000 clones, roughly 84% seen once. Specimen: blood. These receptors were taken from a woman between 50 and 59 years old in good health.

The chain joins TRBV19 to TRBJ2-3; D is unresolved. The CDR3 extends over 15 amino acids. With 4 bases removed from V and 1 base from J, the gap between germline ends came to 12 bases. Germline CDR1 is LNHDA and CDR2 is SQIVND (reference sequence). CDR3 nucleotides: TGTGCCAGTAGTACCTCTAGTAGGGGCACAGATACGCAGTATTTT. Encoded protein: CASSTSSRGTDTQYF.

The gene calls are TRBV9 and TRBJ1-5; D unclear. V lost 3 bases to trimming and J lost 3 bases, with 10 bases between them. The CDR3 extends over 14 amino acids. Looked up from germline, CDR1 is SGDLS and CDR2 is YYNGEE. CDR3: CASSEGEANQPQHF. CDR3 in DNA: TGTGCCAGCAGCGAGGGCGAGGCCAATCAGCCCCAGCATTTT.

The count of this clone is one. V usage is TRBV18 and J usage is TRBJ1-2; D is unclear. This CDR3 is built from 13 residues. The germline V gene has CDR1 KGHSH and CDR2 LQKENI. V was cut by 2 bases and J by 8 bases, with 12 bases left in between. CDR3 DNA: TGTGCCAGCTCACCAGAGGGCACTCAAGGCTACACCTTC. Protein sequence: CASSPEGTQGYTF.

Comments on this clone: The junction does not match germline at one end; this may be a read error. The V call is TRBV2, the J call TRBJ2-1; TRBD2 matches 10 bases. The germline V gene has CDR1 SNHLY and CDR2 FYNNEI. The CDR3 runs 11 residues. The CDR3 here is CASRRAGGLLF. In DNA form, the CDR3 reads TGTGCCAGCAGGCGAGCGGGGGGGCTACTCTTC. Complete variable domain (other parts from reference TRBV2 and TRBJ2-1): EPEVTQTPSHQVTQMGQEVILRCVPISNHLYFYWYRQILGQKVEFLVSFYNNEISEKSEIFDDQFSVERPDGSNFTLKIRSTKLEDSAMYFCASRRAGGLLFGPGTRLTVL.

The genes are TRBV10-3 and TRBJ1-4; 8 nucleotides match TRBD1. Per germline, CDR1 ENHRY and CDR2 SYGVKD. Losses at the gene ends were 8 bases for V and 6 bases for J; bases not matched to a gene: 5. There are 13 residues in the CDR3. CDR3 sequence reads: CAIGNRGDEKLFF. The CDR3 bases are TGTGCCATCGGTAACAGGGGGGATGAAAAACTGTTTTTT.

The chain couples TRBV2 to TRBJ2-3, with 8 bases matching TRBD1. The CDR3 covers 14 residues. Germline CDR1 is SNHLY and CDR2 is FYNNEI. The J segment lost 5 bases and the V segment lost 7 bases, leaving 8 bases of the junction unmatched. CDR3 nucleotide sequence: TGTGCCAGCACCCCGGACAGGGCGGGAGATACGCAGTATTTT. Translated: CASTPDRAGDTQYF.

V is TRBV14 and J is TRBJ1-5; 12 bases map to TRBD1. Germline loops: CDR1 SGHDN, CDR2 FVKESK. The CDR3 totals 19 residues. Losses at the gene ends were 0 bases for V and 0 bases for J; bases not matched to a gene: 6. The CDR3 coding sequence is TGTGCCAGCAGCCAAGACATGGGACAGGGGGCATATAGCAATCAGCCCCAGCATTTT. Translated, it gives CASSQDMGQGAYSNQPQHF.

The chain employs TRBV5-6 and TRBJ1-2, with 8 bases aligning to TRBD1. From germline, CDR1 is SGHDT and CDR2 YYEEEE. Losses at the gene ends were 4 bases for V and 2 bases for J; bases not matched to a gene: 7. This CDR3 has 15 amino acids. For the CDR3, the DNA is TGTGCCAGCAGCCGAAGAACAGGGGGAAACTATGGCTACACCTTC. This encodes CASSRRTGGNYGYTF.

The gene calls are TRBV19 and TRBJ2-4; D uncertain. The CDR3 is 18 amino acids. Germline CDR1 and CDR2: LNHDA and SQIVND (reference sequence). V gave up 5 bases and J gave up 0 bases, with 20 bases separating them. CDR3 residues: CASSPDGQSYLAKNIQYF. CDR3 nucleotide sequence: TGTGCCAGTAGTCCGGACGGGCAAAGCTACCTAGCCAAAAACATTCAGTACTTC. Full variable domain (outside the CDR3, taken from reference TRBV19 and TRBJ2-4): DGGITQSPKYLFRKEGQNVTLSCEQNLNHDAMYWYRQDPGQGLRLIYYSQIVNDFQKGDIAEGYSVSREKKESFPLTVTSAQKNPTAFYLCASSPDGQSYLAKNIQYFGAGTRLSVL.

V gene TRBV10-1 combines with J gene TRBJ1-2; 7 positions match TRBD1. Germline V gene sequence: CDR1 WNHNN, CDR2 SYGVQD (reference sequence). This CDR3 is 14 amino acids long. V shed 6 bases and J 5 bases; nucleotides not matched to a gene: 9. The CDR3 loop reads CASSETRDSYGYTF. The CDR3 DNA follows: TGCGCCAGCAGCGAAACCCGGGACAGTTATGGCTACACCTTC.

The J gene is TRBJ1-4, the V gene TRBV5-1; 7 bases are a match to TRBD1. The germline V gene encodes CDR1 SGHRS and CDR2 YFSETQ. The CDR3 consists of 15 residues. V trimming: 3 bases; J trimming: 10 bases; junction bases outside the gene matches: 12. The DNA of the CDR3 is TGCGCCAGCAGCTCCGGGACAGCGGTGGTTGGAAAACTGTTTTTT. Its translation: CASSSGTAVVGKLFF.

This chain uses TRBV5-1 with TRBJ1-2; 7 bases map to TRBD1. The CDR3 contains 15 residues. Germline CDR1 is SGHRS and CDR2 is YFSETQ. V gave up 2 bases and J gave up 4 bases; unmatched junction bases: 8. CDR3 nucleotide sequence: TGCGCCAGCAGCTTAGGTGACAGGGTAGGCTATGGCTACACCTTC. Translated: CASSLGDRVGYGYTF. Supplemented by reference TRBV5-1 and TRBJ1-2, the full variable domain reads KAGVTQTPRYLIKTRGQQVTLSCSPISGHRSVSWYQQTPGQGLQFLFEYFSETQRNKGNFPGRFSGRQFSNSRSEMNVSTLELGDSALYLCASSLGDRVGYGYTFGSGTRLTVV.

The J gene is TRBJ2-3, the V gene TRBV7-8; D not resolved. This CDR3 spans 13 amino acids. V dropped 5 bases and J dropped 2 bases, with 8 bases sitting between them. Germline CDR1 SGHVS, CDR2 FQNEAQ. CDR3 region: CASSLWITDTQYF. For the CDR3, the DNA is TGTGCCAGCAGCCTTTGGATCACAGATACGCAGTATTTT.

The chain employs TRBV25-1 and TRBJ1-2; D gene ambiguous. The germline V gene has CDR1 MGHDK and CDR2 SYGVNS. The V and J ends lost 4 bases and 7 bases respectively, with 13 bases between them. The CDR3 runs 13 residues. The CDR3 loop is CASSAVVGGGYTF. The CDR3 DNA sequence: TGTGCCAGCAGTGCTGTAGTGGGTGGTGGCTACACCTTC.

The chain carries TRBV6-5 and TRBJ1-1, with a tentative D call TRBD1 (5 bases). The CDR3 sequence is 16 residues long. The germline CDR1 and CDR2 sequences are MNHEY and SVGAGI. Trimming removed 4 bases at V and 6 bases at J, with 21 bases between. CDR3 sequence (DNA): TGTGCCAGCAGTTCGTGGTCAGGGACGCTTAATCCTGAAGCTTTCTTT. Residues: CASSSWSGTLNPEAFF.

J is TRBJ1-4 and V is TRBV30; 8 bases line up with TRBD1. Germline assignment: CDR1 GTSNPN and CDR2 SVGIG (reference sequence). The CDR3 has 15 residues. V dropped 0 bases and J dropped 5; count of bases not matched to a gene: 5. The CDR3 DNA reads TGTGCCTGGAGTGTGATCCGGGACAGGAATGAAAAACTGTTTTTT. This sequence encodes CAWSVIRDRNEKLFF. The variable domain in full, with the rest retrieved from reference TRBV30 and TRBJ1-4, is SQTIHQWPATLVQPVGSPLSLECTVEGTSNPNLYWYRQAAGRGLQLLFYSVGIGQISSEVPQNLSASRPQDRQFILSSKKLLLSDSGFYLCAWSVIRDRNEKLFFGSGTQLSVL.

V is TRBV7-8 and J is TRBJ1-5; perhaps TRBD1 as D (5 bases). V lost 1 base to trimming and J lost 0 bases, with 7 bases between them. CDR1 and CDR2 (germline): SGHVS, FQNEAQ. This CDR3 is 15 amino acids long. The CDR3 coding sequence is TGTGCCAGCAGCTTAGACAGGACTAGCAATCAGCCCCAGCATTTT. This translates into CASSLDRTSNQPQHF.

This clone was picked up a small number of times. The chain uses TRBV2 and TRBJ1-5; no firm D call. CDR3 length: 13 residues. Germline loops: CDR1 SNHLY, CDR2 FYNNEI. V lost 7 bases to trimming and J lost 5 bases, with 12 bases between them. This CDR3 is CASKGDSYQPQHF. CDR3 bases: TGTGCCAGCAAGGGAGACTCCTATCAGCCCCAGCATTTT.

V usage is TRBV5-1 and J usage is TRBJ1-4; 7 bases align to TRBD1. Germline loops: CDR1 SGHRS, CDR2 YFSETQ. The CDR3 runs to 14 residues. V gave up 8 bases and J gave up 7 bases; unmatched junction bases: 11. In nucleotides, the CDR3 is TGCGCCAGTAGCAGGGAGGGGGCTACTGAAAAACTGTTTTTT. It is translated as CASSREGATEKLFF.

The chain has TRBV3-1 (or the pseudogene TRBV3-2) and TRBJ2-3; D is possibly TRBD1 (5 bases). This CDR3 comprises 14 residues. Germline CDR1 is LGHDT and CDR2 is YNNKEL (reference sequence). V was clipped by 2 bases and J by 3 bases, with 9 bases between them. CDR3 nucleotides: TGTGCCAGCAGCCAACCCAGGGATACAGATACGCAGTATTTT. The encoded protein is CASSQPRDTDTQYF.

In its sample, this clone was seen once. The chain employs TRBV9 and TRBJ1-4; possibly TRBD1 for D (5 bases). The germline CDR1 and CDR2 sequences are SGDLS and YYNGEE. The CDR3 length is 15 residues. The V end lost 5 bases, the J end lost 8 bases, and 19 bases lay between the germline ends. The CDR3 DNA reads TGTGCCAGCAGTGTCACGGGGCAGGCGCACGAAAAACTGTTTTTT. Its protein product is CASSVTGQAHEKLFF.

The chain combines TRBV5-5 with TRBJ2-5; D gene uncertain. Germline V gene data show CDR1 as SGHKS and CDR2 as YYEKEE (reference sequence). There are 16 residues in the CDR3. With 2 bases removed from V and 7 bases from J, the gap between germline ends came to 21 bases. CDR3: CASSFWSQPGSGTQYF. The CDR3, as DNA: TGTGCCAGCAGCTTCTGGTCGCAGCCAGGTTCGGGGACCCAGTACTTC.